The next 9 T cell receptor beta chains were all read from a single sample in a study of blood T cell repertoires in COVID-19 (dated by TCRdb to 2018 to 2021). The receptor library was made with the immunoSEQ multiplex PCR assay. This immuneACCESS table, as held by TCRdb, lists in-frame sequences with V and J called but not all clones. Of the missing ones, under half trace to an unresolved V gene in checked studies; the others have no known cause. The sample profile shows about 160,000 clones; roughly 90% of them were found once. Clones ranked in the top ten supply roughly 4% of the sample. The sample comprised PBMCs or T cells enriched from blood (not recorded which). Receptors originate from a woman between 40 and 55 years old who had been exposed to COVID-19.

This clone was seen only a few times. J is TRBJ1-6 and V is TRBV19, with 8 bases aligning to TRBD1. Germline V gives CDR1 LNHDA, CDR2 SQIVND (reference sequence). This CDR3 has 15 amino acids. Trimming at V came to 6 bases and at J to 6 bases, leaving 7 bases not matched to a gene. CDR3 protein: CASSMDRVGNSPLHF. CDR3 in DNA: TGTGCCAGTAGCATGGACAGGGTTGGTAATTCACCCCTCCACTTT. The full variable domain, rest sourced from reference TRBV19 and TRBJ1-6, is DGGITQSPKYLFRKEGQNVTLSCEQNLNHDAMYWYRQDPGQGLRLIYYSQIVNDFQKGDIAEGYSVSREKKESFPLTVTSAQKNPTAFYLCASSMDRVGNSPLHFGNGTRLTVT.

The V call is TRBV3-1 (or the pseudogene TRBV3-2), the J call TRBJ2-1, with D possibly matching TRBD2 (5 bases). V shed 6 bases and J shed 3 bases, with 15 bases lying between them. Germline-derived CDR1 and CDR2 are LGHDT and YNNKEL (reference sequence). This CDR3 is built from 15 residues. The CDR3 sequence is CASSSSPPLYNEQFF. CDR3 nucleotides: TGTGCCAGCAGTTCTAGCCCGCCGCTCTACAATGAGCAGTTCTTC.

This clone has only a few counts. The chain recombines TRBV18 with TRBJ2-7; D not certain. Germline V gene lookup returns CDR1 KGHSH and CDR2 LQKENI. Deletions cut 6 bases from V and 2 bases from J, with 11 bases between. This CDR3 contains 13 residues. This CDR3 reads CASSISGAYEQYF. The CDR3 DNA is TGTGCCAGCTCCATCTCAGGCGCCTACGAGCAGTACTTC.

The rearrangement joins TRBV19 to TRBJ1-4; 9 nucleotides match TRBD1. Germline V gene sequence: CDR1 LNHDA, CDR2 SQIVND (reference sequence). CDR3 length: 14 residues. Germline trimming cut 6 bases from V and 7 bases from J; bases unmatched to any gene: 6. The CDR3 region is CASRDRGLLEKLFF. Here the CDR3 DNA reads TGTGCCAGTAGGGACAGGGGTCTCCTTGAAAAACTGTTTTTT.

The CDR3 reads CAGREPGNTEAFF. DNA for the CDR3: TGCGCCGGTCGGGAACCTGGGAACACTGAAGCTTTCTTT. This sequence joins TRBV5-1 and TRBJ1-1, with D uncertain. V shed 10 bases and J shed 1 base, with 14 bases lying between them. This CDR3 has 13 amino acids. Germline lookup yields CDR1 SGHRS and CDR2 YFSETQ.

This chain joins TRBV4-1 and TRBJ2-7, with 8 bases that match TRBD1. Trimming took 1 base from V and 6 from J; bases not matched to a gene: 8. From germline, CDR1 is MGHRA and CDR2 YSYEKL. The length of the CDR3 is 15 residues. Here the CDR3 DNA reads TGCGCCAGCAGCCAAGTGGGCAGGGGGCCCCTCGAGCAGTACTTC. It encodes CASSQVGRGPLEQYF.

This clone was observed many times. The chain is built from TRBV2 and TRBJ2-7, with D perhaps TRBD2 (5 bases). This CDR3 spans 14 amino acids. CDR1 SNHLY and CDR2 FYNNEI come from the germline V gene. Trimming removed 8 bases from V and 0 bases from J, with 14 bases in between. In DNA form, the CDR3 reads TGTGCCAGCCTGCGAGGGATCAGCTCCTACGAGCAGTACTTC. Protein product: CASLRGISSYEQYF.

The genes are TRBV7-9 and TRBJ1-3, with 7 bases lining up with TRBD1. Losses at the gene ends were 1 base for V and 4 bases for J; bases not matched to a gene: 10. This CDR3 has 17 residues. Germline CDR1 is SEHNR and CDR2 is FQNEAQ (reference sequence). The CDR3 DNA follows: TGTGCCAGCAGCTTAGGAGAGCGGCAGGGGGTCGGAAACACCATATATTTT. It translates to CASSLGERQGVGNTIYF.

The chain recombines TRBV2 with TRBJ1-1; D ambiguous. Germline lookup yields CDR1 SNHLY and CDR2 FYNNEI. The length of the CDR3 is 13 residues. Trimming cost V 5 bases and J 3 bases, with 10 bases left between them. CDR3: CASSSRRDTEAFF. The DNA of the CDR3 is TGTGCCAGCAGTAGTCGACGGGACACTGAAGCTTTCTTT.